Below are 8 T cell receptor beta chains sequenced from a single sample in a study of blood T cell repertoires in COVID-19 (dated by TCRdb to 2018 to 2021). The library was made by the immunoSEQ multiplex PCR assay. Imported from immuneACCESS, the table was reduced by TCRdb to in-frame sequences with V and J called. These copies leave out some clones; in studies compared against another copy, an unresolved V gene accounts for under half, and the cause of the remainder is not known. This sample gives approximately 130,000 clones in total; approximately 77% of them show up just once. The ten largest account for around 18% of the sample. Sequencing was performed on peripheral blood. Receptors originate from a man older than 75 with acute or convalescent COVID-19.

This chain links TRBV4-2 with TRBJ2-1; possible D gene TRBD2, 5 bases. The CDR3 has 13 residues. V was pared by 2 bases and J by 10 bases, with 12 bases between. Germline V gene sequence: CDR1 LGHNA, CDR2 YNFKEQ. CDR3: CASSQPGEREQFF. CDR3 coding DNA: TGTGCCAGCAGCCAACCCGGGGAAAGGGAGCAGTTCTTC.

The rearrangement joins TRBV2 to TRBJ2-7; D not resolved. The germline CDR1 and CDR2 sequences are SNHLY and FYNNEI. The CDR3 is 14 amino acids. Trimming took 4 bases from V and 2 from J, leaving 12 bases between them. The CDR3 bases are TGTGCCAGCAGTGTACAGCTGTCAACCTACGAGCAGTACTTC. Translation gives CASSVQLSTYEQYF.

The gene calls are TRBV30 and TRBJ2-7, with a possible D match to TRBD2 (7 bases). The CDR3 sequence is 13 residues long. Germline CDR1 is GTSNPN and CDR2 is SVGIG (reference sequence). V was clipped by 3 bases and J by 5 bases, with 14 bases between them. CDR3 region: CAWRVPGGHEQYF. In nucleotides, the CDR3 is TGTGCCTGGAGGGTGCCGGGGGGCCACGAGCAGTACTTC.

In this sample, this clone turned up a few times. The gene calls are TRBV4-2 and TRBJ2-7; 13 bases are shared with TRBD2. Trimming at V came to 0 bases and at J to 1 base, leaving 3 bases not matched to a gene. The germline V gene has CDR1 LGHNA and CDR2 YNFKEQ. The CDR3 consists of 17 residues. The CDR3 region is CASSQETSGGMSYEQYF. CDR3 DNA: TGTGCCAGCAGCCAAGAGACTAGCGGGGGGATGTCCTACGAGCAGTACTTC.

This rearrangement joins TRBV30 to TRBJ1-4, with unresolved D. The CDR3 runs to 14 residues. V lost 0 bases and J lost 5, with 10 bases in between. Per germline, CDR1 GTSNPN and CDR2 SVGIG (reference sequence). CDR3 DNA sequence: TGTGCCTGGAGTGTACCACAGCCGAATGAAAAACTGTTTTTT. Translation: CAWSVPQPNEKLFF. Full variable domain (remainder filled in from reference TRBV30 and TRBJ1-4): SQTIHQWPATLVQPVGSPLSLECTVEGTSNPNLYWYRQAAGRGLQLLFYSVGIGQISSEVPQNLSASRPQDRQFILSSKKLLLSDSGFYLCAWSVPQPNEKLFFGSGTQLSVL.

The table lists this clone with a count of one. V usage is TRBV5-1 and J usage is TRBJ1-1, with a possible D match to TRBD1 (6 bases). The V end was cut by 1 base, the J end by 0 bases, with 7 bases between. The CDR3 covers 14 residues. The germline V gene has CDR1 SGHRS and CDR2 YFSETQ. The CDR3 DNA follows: TGCGCCAGCAGCTTGTGGACAGTGAACACTGAAGCTTTCTTT. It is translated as CASSLWTVNTEAFF.

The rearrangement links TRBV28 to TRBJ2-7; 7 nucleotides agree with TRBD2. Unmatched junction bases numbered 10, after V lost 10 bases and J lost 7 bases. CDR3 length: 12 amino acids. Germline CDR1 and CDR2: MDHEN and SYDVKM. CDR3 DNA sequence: TGTGCCATCCGACGGGGAGCGGGGGAGCAGTACTTC. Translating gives CAIRRGAGEQYF.

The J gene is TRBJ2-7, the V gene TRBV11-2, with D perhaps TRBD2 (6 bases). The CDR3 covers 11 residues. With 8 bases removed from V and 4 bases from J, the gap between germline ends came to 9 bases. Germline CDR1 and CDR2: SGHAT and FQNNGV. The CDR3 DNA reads TGTGCCAGCCGGAGGGGTTACGAGCAGTACTTC. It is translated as CASRRGYEQYF.